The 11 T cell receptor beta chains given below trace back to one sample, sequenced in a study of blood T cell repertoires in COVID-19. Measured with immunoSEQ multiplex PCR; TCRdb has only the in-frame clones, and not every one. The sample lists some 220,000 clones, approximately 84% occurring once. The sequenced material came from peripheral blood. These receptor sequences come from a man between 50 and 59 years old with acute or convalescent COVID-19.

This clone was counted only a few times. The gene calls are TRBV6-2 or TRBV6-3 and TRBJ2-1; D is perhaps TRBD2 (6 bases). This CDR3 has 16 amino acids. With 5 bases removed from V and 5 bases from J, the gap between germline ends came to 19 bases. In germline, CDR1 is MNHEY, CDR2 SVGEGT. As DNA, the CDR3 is TGTGCCAGCAGTCCCCCTATTTCCGGGAGAAACAATGAGCAGTTCTTC. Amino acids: CASSPPISGRNNEQFF.

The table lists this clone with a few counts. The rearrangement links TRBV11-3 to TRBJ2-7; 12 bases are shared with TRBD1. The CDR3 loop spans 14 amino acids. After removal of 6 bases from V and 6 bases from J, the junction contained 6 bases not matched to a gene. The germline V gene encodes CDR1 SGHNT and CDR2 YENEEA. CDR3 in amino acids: CASSLGTGGFEQYF. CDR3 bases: TGTGCCAGCAGTCTAGGGACAGGGGGCTTCGAGCAGTACTTC.

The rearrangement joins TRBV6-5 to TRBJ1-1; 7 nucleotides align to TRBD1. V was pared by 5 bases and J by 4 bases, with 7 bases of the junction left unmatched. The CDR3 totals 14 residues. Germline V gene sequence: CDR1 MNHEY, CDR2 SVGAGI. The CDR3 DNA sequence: TGTGCCAGCAGTCAGACAGGGAATCCCACTGAAGCTTTCTTT. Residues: CASSQTGNPTEAFF.

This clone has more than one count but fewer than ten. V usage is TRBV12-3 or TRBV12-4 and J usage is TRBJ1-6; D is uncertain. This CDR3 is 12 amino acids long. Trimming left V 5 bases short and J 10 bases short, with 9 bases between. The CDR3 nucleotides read TGTGCCAGCAGTGGAGGCCAGTCACCCCTCCACTTT. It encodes CASSGGQSPLHF.

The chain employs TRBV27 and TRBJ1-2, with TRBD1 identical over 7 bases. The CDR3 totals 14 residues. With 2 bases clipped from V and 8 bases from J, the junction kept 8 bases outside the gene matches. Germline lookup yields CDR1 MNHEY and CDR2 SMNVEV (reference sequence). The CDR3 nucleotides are TGTGCCAGCAGTTTACGGACAGGCCTTTCGGGCTACACCTTC. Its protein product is CASSLRTGLSGYTF.

DNA for the CDR3: TGTGCCACCAGTGATTTAGAGCGAATCACAGATACGCAGTATTTT. Protein product: CATSDLERITDTQYF. This chain links TRBV24-1 with TRBJ2-3; no clear D gene. Germline values: CDR1 KGHDR, CDR2 SFDVKD. The CDR3 spans 15 residues. Trimming cost V 1 base and J 2 bases, with 9 bases left between them.

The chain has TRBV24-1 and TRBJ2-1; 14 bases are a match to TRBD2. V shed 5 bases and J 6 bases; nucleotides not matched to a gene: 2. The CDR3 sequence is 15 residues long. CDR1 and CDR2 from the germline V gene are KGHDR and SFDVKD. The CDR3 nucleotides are TGTGCCACCAGTGTTGGGACTAGCGGGAGCAATGAGCAGTTCTTC. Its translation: CATSVGTSGSNEQFF.

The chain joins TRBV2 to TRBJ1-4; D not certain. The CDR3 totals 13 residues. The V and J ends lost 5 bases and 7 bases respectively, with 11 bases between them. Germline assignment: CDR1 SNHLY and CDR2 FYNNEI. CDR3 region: CASSRDWSEKLFF. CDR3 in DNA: TGTGCCAGCAGTCGGGATTGGTCTGAAAAACTGTTTTTT.

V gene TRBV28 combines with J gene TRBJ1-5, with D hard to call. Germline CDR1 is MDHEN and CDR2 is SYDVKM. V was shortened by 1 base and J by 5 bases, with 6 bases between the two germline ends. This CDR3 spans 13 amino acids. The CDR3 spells CASSLSFDQPQHF. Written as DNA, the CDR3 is TGTGCCAGCAGTTTATCTTTCGATCAGCCCCAGCATTTT.

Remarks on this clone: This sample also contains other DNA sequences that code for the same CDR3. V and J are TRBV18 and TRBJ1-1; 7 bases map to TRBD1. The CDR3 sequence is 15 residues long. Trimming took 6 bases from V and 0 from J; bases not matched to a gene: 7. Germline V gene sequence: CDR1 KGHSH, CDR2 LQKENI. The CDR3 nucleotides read TGTGCCAGCTCGCCTCCGGGGACAGTGAACACTGAAGCTTTCTTT. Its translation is CASSPPGTVNTEAFF. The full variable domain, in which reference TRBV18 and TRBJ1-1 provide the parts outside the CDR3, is NAGVMQNPRHLVRRRGQEARLRCSPMKGHSHVYWYRQLPEEGLKFMVYLQKENIIDESGMPKERFSAEFPKEGPSILRIQQVVRGDSAAYFCASSPPGTVNTEAFFGQGTRLTVV.

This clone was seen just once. CDR3 residues: CASSLMGDEQYF. The CDR3 bases are TGTGCCAGCAGCTTAATGGGAGACGAGCAGTACTTC. The chain joins TRBV11-1 to TRBJ2-7; perhaps TRBD2 as D (5 bases). CDR1 and CDR2 (germline): SGHAT, FQDESV (reference sequence). V was trimmed by 2 bases and J by 5 bases, leaving 7 bases between them. This CDR3 comprises 12 residues.